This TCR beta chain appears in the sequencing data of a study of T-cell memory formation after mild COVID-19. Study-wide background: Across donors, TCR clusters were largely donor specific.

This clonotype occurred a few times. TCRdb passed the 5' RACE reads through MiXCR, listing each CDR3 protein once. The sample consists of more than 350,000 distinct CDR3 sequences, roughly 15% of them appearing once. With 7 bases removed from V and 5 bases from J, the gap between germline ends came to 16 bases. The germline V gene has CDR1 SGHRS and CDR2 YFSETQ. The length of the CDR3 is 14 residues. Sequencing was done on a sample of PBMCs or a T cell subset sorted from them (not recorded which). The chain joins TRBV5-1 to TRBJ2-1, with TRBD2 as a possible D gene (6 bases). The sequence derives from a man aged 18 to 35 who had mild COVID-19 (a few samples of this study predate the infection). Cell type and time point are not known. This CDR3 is CASAEGRGDNEQFF. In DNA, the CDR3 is TGCGCCAGCGCCGAGGGGCGCGGGGACAATGAGCAGTTCTTC.